This TCR beta chain is drawn from a study of cytomegalovirus exposure and HLA in healthy donors. The CDR3 extends over 14 amino acids. The V end was cut by 7 bases, the J end by 1 base, with 14 bases between. CDR1 and CDR2 from the germline V gene are MNHEY and SMNVEV (reference sequence). The PCR contained 60 Vbeta and 13 Jbeta primers. Using immunoSEQ multiplex PCR, the repertoire was profiled, and TCRdb retains in-frame clones only, with some absent. The profile covers 90,000 to 150,000 clones, with approximately 76% appearing a single time and about 16% taken by the ten largest. This clone was seen a few times. The antigen is undetermined. Study-level results: Within a later analysis, the majority of CMV-associated TCR beta chains appeared HLA-restricted. Most TCR sequences showed up rarely, but some public TCRs showed up in many donors.

Sequencing input: PBMCs. The origin of this receptor is a middle-aged man in good health and CMV-seropositive. The V gene is TRBV27, the J gene TRBJ2-7, with a weak D call TRBD2 (6 bases). Written as DNA, the CDR3 is TGTGCCAGCACGTCCGGGGGAGTTTCCTACGAGCAGTACTTC. It is translated as CASTSGGVSYEQYF.